This T cell receptor beta chain was found in a study of T cells in Graves' hyperthyroidism and ophthalmopathy. This clonotype was detected many times. Amplified TCR beta CDR3 regions derived from RNA transcripts. The study used the HTBI primer set for a first-round RT-PCR of the TCR CDR3. TCRdb ran MiXCR on the multiplex PCR reads and lists one entry per CDR3 protein. The sample contains 600,000 or so distinct CDR3 sequences, roughly 15% of which appear only once. The CDR3 runs to 13 residues. The V gene lost 4 bases and the J gene lost 4 bases, with 10 bases spanning the gap. Germline loops: CDR1 KGHDR, CDR2 SFDVKD.

The gene calls are TRBV24-1 and TRBJ2-7, with D possibly TRBD1 on 6 matching bases. The sample consisted of blood. This clonotype was obtained from a woman in her forties or fifties with Graves' ophthalmopathy. CDR3 DNA sequence: TGTGCCACCAGTGACCAAACAGGGTACGAGCAGTACTTC. This translates into CATSDQTGYEQYF.